Each of the 6 T cell receptor beta chains below was sequenced from the same sample in a study of T cells after yellow fever vaccination. MiXCR, applied by TCRdb to the 5' RACE reads, yields one record per CDR3 protein. The data show under 600,000 distinct CDR3 sequences, about a fifth seen once. Sequenced here: PBMCs, sampled roughly 20 days after the first yellow fever vaccination. Receptor source: a young man who received the YFV17D yellow fever vaccine.

This clonotype was picked up a small number of times. The rearrangement joins TRBV5-1 to TRBJ2-7; 11 bases agree with TRBD1. The CDR3 contains 15 residues. Unmatched junction bases numbered 4, after V lost 2 bases and J lost 3 bases. Germline-derived CDR1 and CDR2 are SGHRS and YFSETQ. CDR3 in amino acids: CASSFAGTGGYEQYF. For the CDR3, the DNA is TGCGCCAGCAGCTTCGCCGGGACAGGGGGCTACGAGCAGTACTTC.

In this sample, this clonotype turned up many times. The J gene is TRBJ2-1, the V gene TRBV20-1, with D perhaps matching TRBD2 (6 bases). Trimming took off 2 bases at V and 7 bases at J, with 15 bases between the two ends. Germline CDR1 reads DFQATT; CDR2 reads SNEGSKA (reference sequence). CDR3 length: 14 amino acids. The CDR3 reads CSARRTTSMNEQFF. The CDR3 DNA is TGCAGTGCTAGACGAACCACTAGCATGAATGAGCAGTTCTTC.

This clonotype appeared a few times. This chain connects TRBV20-1 to TRBJ2-3; the D gene is possibly TRBD1 (6 bases). This CDR3 contains 14 residues. Trimming pared 3 bases from V and 4 bases from J, leaving 14 bases between. In germline, CDR1 is DFQATT, CDR2 SNEGSKA (reference sequence). CDR3: CSASRGKGADTQYF. In DNA, the CDR3 is TGCAGTGCTAGTAGGGGGAAGGGAGCAGATACGCAGTATTTT.

This clonotype was found a few times. This sequence joins TRBV12-3 or TRBV12-4 and TRBJ2-7; D assignment may be TRBD1 or TRBD2 (6 bases each). Trimming left V 6 bases short and J 6 bases short, with 15 bases between. This CDR3 comprises 13 residues. The CDR3 loop reads CASRPTGGIEQYF. As DNA, the CDR3 is TGTGCCAGCAGACCGACAGGCGGGATCGAGCAGTACTTC.

The chain uses TRBV18 and TRBJ1-2; no definite D call. Per the germline V gene, CDR1 is KGHSH and CDR2 is LQKENI. Trimming pared 0 bases from V and 5 bases from J, leaving 13 bases between. The CDR3 extends over 15 amino acids. DNA for the CDR3: TGTGCCAGCTCACCACCGTCGAACCAAGGGTATGGCTACACCTTC. This encodes CASSPPSNQGYGYTF. The full variable domain, with the rest looked up from reference TRBV18 and TRBJ1-2, is NAGVMQNPRHLVRRRGQEARLRCSPMKGHSHVYWYRQLPEEGLKFMVYLQKENIIDESGMPKERFSAEFPKEGPSILRIQQVVRGDSAAYFCASSPPSNQGYGYTFGSGTRLTVV.

This clonotype was observed many times. The V call is TRBV7-2, the J call TRBJ2-7; possible D gene TRBD1, 5 bases. Germline loops: CDR1 SGHTA, CDR2 FQGNSA. The V and J ends lost 1 base and 2 bases respectively, with 6 bases between them. There are 13 residues in the CDR3. CDR3 sequence: CASSLGTTYEQYV. In DNA form, the CDR3 reads TGTGCCAGCAGCTTAGGGACAACCTACGAGCAGTACGTC.